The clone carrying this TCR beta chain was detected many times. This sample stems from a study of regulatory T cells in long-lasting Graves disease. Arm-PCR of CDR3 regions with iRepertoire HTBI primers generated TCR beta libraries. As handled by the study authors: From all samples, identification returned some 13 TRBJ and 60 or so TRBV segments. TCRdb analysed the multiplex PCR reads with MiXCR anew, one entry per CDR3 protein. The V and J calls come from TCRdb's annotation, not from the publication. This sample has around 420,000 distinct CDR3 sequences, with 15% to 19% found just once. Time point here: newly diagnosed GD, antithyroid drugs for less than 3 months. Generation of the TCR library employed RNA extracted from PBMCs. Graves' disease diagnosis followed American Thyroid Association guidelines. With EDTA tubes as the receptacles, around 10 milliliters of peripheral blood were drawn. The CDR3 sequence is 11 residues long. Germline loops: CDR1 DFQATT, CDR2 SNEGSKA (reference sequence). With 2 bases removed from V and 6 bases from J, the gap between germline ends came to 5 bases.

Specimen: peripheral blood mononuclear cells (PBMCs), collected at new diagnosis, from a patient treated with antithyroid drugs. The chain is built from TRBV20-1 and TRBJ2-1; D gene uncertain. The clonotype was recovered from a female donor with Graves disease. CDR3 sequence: CSARWGNEQFF. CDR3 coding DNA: TGCAGTGCTAGATGGGGCAATGAGCAGTTCTTC.